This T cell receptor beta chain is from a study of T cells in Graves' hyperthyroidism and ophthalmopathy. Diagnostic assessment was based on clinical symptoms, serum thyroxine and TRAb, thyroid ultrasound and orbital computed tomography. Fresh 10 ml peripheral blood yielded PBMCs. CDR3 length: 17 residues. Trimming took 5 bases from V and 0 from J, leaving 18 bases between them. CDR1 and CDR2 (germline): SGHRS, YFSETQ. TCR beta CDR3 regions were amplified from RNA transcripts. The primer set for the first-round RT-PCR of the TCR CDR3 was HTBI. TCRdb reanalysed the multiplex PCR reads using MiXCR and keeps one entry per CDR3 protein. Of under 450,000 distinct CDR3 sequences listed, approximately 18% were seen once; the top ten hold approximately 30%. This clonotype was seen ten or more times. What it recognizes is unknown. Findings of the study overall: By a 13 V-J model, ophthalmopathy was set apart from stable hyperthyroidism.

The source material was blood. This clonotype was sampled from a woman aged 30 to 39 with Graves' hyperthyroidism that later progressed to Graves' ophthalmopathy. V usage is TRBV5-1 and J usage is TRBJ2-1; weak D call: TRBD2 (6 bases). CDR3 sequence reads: CASSFEVGGASYNEQFF. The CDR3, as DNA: TGCGCCAGCAGTTTCGAGGTCGGGGGAGCCTCCTACAATGAGCAGTTCTTC.